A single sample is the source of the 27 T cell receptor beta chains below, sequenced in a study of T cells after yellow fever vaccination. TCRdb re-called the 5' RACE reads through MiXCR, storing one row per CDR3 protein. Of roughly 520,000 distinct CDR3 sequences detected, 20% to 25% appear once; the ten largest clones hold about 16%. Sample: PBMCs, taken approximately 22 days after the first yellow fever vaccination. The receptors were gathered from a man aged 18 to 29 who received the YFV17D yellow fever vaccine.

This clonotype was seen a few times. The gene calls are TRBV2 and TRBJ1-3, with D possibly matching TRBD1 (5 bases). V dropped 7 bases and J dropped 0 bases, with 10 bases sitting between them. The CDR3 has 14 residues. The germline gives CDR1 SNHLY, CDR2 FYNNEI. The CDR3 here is CASKGTSSGNTIYF. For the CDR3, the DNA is TGTGCCAGCAAGGGGACGAGCTCTGGAAACACCATATATTTT.

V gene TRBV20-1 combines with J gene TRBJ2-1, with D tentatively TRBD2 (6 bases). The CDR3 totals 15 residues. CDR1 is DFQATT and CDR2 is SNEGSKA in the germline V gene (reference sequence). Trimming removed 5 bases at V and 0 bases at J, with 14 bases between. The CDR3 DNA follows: TGCAGTGCTCGGAGGGCCGACAGCTCCTACAATGAGCAGTTCTTC. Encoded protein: CSARRADSSYNEQFF.

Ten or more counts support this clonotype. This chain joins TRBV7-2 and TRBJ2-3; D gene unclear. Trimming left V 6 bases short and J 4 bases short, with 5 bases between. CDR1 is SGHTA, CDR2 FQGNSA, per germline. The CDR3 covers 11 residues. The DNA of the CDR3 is TGTGCCAGCAGTTTGTCAGATACGCAGTATTTT. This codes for CASSLSDTQYF.

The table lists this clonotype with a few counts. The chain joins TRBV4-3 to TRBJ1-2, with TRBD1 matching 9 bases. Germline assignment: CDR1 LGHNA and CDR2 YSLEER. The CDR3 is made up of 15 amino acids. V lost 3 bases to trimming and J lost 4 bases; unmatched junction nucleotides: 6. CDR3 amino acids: CASSQRTGDSYGYTF. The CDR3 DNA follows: TGCGCCAGCAGCCAGCGGACAGGGGACTCCTATGGCTACACCTTC.

This CDR3 reads CSARGQGATGELFF. DNA of the CDR3: TGCAGTGCTAGAGGGCAGGGGGCGACCGGGGAGCTGTTTTTT. The chain recombines TRBV20-1 with TRBJ2-2, with 8 nucleotides matching TRBD1. V lost 1 base, J lost 5 bases, and 3 bases stayed unmatched. CDR3 length: 14 residues. Germline CDR1 is DFQATT and CDR2 is SNEGSKA (reference sequence).

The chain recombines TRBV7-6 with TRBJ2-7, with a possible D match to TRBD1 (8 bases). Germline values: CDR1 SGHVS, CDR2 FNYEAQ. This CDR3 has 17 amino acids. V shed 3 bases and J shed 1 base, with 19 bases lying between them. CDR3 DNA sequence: TGTGCCAGCAGCTTGGGGAGGGACAGGTTGGGATCCTACGAGCAGTACTTC. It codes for CASSLGRDRLGSYEQYF.

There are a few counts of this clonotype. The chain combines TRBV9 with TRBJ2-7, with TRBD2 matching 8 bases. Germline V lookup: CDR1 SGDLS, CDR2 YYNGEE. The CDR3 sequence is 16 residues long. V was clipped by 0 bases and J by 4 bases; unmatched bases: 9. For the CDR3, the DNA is TGTGCCAGCAGCGTAGATCCCGGGACTAGGCGGTACGAGCAGTACTTC. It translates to CASSVDPGTRRYEQYF.

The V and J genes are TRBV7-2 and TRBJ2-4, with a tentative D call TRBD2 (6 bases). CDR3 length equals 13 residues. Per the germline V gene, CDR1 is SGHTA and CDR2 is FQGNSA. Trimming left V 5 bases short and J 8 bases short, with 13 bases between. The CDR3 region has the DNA TGTGCCAGCAGCCCCGCTAGCGTAGACATTCAGTACTTC. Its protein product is CASSPASVDIQYF. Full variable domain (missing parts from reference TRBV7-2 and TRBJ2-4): GAGVSQSPSNKVTEKGKDVELRCDPISGHTALYWYRQSLGQGLEFLIYFQGNSAPDKSGLPSDRFSAERTGGSVSTLTIQRTQQEDSAVYLCASSPASVDIQYFGAGTRLSVL.

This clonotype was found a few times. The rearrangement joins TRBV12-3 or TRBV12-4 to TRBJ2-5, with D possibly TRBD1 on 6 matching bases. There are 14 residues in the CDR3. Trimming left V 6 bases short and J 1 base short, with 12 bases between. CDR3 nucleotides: TGTGCCAGCAGACCCCAGGGGTCCCAAGAGACCCAGTACTTC. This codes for CASRPQGSQETQYF.

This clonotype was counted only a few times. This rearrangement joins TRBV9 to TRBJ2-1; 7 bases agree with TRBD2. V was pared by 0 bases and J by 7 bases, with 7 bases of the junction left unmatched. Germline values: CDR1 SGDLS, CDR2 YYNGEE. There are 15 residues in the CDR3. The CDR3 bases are TGTGCCAGCAGCGTAGTGAGGGACGGGGGGAATGAGCAGTTCTTC. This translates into CASSVVRDGGNEQFF.

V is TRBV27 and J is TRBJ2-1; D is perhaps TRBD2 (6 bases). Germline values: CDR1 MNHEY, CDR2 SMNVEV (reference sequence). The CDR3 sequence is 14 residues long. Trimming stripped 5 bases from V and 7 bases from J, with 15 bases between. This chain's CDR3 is CASSPGWGENEQFF. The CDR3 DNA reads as TGTGCCAGCAGTCCCGGTTGGGGGGAAAATGAGCAGTTCTTC.

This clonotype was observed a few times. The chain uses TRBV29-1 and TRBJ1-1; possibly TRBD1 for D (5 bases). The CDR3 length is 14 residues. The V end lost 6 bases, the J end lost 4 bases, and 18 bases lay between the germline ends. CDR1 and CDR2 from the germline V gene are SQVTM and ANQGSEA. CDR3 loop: CSVPWGGTGTEAFF. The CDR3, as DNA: TGCAGCGTCCCCTGGGGAGGGACGGGCACTGAAGCTTTCTTT.

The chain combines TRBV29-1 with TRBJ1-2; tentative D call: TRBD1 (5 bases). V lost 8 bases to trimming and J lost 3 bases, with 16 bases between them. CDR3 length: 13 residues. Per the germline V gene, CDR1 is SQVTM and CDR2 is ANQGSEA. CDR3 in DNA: TGCAGCCCCCCCCTCCTCAGGGACTATGGCTACACCTTC. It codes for CSPPLLRDYGYTF.

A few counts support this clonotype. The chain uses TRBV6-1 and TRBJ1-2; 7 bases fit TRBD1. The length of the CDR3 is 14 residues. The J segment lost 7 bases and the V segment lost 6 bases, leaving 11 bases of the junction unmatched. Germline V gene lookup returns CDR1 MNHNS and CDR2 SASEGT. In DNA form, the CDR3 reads TGTGCCAGCAGCTGGGACAGTGCTTCTAGTGGCTACACCTTC. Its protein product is CASSWDSASSGYTF.

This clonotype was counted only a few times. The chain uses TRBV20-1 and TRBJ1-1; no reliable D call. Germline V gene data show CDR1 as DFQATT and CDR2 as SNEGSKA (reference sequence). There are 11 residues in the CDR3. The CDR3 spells CGLTMNTEAFF. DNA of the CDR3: TGCGGGTTGACTATGAACACTGAAGCTTTCTTT.

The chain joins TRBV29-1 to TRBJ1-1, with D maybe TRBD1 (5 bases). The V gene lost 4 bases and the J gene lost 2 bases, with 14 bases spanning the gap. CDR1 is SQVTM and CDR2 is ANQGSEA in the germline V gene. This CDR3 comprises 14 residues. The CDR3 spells CSVGRGLINTEAFF. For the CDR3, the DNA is TGCAGCGTTGGAAGGGGTCTGATAAACACTGAAGCTTTCTTT. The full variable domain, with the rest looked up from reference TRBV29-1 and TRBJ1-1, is SAVISQKPSRDICQRGTSLTIQCQVDSQVTMMFWYRQQPGQSLTLIATANQGSEATYESGFVIDKFPISRPNLTFSTLTVSNMSPEDSSIYLCSVGRGLINTEAFFGQGTRLTVV.

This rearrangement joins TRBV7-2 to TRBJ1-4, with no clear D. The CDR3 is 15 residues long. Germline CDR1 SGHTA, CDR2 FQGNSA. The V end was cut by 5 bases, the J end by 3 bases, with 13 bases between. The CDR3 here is CASSLLGVSNEKLFF. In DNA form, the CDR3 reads TGTGCCAGCAGCCTCCTCGGGGTATCTAATGAAAAACTGTTTTTT.

The CDR3 region has the DNA TGCGCCAGCAGCCAAGAGAGACTAGCGGCGAACACCGGGGAGCTGTTTTTT. This gives the protein CASSQERLAANTGELFF. The rearrangement uses TRBV4-3 and TRBJ2-2; 9 bases map to TRBD2. Germline trimming cut 0 bases from V and 0 bases from J; bases unmatched to any gene: 2. The CDR3 extends over 17 amino acids. Germline CDR1 is LGHNA and CDR2 is YSLEER.

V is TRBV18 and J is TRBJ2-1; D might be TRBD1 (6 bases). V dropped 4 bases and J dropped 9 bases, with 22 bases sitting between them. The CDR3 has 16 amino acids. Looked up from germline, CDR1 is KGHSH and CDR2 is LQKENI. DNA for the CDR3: TGTGCCAGCTCACGGGGGCAGGCCCCTGAGTGGGGTGAGCAGTTCTTC. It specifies CASSRGQAPEWGEQFF.

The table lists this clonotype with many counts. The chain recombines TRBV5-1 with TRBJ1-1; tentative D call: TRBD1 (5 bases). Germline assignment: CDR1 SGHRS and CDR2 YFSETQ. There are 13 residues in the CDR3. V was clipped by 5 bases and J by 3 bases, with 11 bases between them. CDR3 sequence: CASRPDRYTEAFF. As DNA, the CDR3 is TGCGCCAGCAGGCCCGACAGATACACTGAAGCTTTCTTT.

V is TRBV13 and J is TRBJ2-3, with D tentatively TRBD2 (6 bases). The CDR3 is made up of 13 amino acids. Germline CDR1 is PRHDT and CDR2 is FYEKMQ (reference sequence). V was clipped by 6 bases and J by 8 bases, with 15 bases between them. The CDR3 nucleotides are TGTGCCAGCAGTCCCCCTCCGCGGGGTACGCAGTATTTT. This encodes CASSPPPRGTQYF.

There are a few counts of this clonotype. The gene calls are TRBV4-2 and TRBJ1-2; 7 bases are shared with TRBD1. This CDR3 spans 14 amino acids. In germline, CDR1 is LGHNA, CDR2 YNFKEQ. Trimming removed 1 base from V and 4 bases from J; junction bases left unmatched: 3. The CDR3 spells CASSQGGGFYGYTF. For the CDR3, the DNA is TGTGCCAGCAGCCAAGGAGGGGGCTTCTATGGCTACACCTTC.

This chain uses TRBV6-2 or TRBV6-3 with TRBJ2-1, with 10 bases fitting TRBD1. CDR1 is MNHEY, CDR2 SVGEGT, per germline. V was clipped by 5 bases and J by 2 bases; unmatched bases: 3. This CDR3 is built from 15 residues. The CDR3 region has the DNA TGTGCCAGCAGTACAGACAGGGGGCCCTACAATGAGCAGTTCTTC. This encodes CASSTDRGPYNEQFF.

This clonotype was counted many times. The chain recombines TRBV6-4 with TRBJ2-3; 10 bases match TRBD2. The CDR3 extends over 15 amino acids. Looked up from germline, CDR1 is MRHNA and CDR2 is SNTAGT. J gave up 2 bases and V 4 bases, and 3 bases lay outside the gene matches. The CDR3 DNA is TGTGCCAGCAGTGCGAGCGGGGGGGCCACAGATACGCAGTATTTT. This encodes CASSASGGATDTQYF.

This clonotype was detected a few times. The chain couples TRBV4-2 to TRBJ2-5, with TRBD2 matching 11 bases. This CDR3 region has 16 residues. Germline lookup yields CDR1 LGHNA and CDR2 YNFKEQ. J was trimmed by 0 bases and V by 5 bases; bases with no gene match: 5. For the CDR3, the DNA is TGTGCCAGCAGCTTAAGACTAGCGGGGTACCAAGAGACCCAGTACTTC. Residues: CASSLRLAGYQETQYF.

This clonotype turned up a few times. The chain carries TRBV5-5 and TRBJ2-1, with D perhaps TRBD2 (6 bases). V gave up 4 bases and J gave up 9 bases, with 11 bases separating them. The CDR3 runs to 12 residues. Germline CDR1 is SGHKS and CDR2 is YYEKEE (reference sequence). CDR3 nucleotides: TGTGCCAGCAGCACTATAGCGGTTGAGCAGTTCTTC. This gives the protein CASSTIAVEQFF.

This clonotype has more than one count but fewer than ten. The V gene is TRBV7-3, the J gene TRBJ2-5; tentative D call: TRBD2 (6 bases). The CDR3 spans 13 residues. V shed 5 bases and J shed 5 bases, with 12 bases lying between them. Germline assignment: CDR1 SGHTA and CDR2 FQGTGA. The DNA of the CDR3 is TGTGCCAGCAGCGACGGGGCGGGGGAGACCCAGTACTTC. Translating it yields CASSDGAGETQYF.